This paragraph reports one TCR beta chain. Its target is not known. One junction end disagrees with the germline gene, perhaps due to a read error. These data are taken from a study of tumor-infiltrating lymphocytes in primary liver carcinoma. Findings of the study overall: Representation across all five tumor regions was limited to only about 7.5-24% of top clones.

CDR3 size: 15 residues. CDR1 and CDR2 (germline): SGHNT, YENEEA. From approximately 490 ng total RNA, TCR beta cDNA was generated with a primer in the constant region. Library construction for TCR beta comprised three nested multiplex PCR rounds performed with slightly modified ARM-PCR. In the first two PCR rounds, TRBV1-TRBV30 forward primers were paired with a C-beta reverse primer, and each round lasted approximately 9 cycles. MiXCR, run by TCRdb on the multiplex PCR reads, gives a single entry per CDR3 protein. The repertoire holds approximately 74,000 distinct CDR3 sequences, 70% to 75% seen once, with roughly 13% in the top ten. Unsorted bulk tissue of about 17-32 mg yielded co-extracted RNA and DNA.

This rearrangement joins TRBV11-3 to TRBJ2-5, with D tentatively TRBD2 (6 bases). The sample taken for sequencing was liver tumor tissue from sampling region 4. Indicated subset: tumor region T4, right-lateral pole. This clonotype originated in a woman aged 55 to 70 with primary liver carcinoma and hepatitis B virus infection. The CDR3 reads CTSSSRRGYQETQYF. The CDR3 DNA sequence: TGTACCAGTAGCTCCCGTCGGGGGTACCAGGAGACCCAGTACTTC. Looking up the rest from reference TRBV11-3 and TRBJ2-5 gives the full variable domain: EAGVVQSPRYKIIEKKQPVAFWCNPISGHNTLYWYLQNLGQGPELLIRYENEEAVDDSQLPKDRFSAERLKGVDSTLKIQPAELGDSAVYLCTSSSRRGYQETQYFGPGTRLLVL.